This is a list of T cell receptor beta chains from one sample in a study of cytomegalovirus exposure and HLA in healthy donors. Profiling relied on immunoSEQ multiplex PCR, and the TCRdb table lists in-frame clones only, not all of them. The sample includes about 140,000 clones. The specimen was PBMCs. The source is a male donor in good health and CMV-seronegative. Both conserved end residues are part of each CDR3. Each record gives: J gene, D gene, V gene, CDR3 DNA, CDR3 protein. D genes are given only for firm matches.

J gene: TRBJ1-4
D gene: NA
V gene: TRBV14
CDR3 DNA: TGTGCCAGCAGCCAAGCGGGTGAAAAACTGTTTTTT
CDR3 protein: CASSQAGEKLFF

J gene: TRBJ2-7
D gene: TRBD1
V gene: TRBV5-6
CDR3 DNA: TGTGCCAGCAGCTTGGCGACAGGGGTCCCCCACTCCTCCTACGAGCAGTACTTC
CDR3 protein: CASSLATGVPHSSYEQYF

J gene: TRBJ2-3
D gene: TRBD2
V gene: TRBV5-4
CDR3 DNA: TGTGCCAGCAGCTTGGATAGCGGGGGGACAGATACGCAGTATTTT
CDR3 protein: CASSLDSGGTDTQYF

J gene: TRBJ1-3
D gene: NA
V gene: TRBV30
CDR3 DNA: TGTGCCTGGAGTGTAGGAAAGCACAGCTCTGGAAACACCATATATTTT
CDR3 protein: CAWSVGKHSSGNTIYF

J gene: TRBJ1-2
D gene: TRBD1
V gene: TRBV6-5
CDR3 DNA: TGTGCCAGCAGAAGGACAGGGGTCTATGGCTACACCTTC
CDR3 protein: CASRRTGVYGYTF

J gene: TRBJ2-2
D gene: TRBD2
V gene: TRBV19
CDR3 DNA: TGTGCCAGTAGTATGGCGGGAGGGCCCTCGAGGAACGGGGAGCTGTTTTTT
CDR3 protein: CASSMAGGPSRNGELFF

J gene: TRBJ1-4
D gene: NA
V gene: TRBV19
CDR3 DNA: TGTGCCAGTAGTTCAGGGAGGAGCGCTAATGAAAAACTGTTTTTT
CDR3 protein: CASSSGRSANEKLFF

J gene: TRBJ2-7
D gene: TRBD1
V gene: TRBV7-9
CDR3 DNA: TGTGCCAGCAGCTCGCCGGGACAGGGTTGGTACGAGCAGTACTTC
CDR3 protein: CASSSPGQGWYEQYF

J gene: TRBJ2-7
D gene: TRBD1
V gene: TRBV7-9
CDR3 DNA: TGTGCCAGCAGCTTGACGATGACAGGGGGGTACTACGAGCAGTACTTC
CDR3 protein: CASSLTMTGGYYEQYF

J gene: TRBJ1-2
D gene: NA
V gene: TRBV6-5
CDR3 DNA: TGTGCCAGCAGTTCCTTTCCCAGGACAGACTCCTATGGCTACACCTTC
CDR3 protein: CASSSFPRTDSYGYTF

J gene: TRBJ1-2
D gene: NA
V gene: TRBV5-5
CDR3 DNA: TGTGCCAGCAGCTTGTTAAAGATAGACTTTAACTATGGCTACACCTTC
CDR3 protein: CASSLLKIDFNYGYTF

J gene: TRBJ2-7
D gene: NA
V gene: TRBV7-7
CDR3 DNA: TGTGCCAGCAGCTTATATCAGGGATCCTACGAGCAGTACTTC
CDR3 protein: CASSLYQGSYEQYF

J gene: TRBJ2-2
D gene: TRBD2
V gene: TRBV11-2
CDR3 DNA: TGTGCCAGCAGCCCCCGGGTAGCGGGAAATACCGGGGAGCTGTTTTTT
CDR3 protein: CASSPRVAGNTGELFF

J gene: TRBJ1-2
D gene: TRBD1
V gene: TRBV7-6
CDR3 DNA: TGTGCCAGCAGCCTCGGGGACAGGGGGCGGAGTCATGGCTACACCTTC
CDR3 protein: CASSLGDRGRSHGYTF

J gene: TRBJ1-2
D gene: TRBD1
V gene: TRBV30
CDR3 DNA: TGTGCCTGGGATACAGGGGTACCTAACTATGGCTACACCTTC
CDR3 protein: CAWDTGVPNYGYTF

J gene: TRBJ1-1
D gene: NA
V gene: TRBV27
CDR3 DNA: TGTGCCAGCAGTTCCAGGGAGGCCAACGCTGAAGCTTTCTTT
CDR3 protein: CASSSREANAEAFF

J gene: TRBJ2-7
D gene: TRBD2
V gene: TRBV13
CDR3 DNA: TGTGCCAGCAGCTCCCGTTTAGCGGGGGACTACGAGCAGTACTTC
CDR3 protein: CASSSRLAGDYEQYF